This T cell receptor (beta chain) was identified in a study of CD8+CD57+ T cells in acquired aplastic anemia. Study as a whole: Across the sorted CD4+ and CD8+ cells, DNA amounts averaged about 3.2 ug. Study observations and caveats: Patients and healthy controls showed no significant CD8+ Simpson's diversity difference. There were approximately 27 CD8+ CDR3 sequences that occurred in both patients and controls.

The CDR3 has 13 residues. Looked up from germline, CDR1 is SGHVS and CDR2 is FNYEAQ. Profiling of TCR beta VDJ combinations and CDR3 sequences used genomic DNA as template. TCRdb reprocessed the reads with MiXCR, giving one entry per CDR3 protein. Among just over 400,000 distinct CDR3 sequences listed, 55% to 75% were seen once. This clonotype was recorded a few times. The antigen is unknown. A read error is possible here, since a much larger clone lies one base away. Sequenced sample: sorted CD4+, CD8+, or CD8+CD57+ T cells (not recorded which) from PBMCs. The chain couples TRBV7-6 to TRBJ2-4; maybe TRBD1 (6 bases). This clonotype was sampled from a human donor in good health, serving as a control. The DNA of the CDR3 is TGTGCCAGCGGCTTAGCGCAGGGGAACATTCAGTACTTC. Amino acid sequence: CASGLAQGNIQYF.